This T cell receptor beta chain appears in the sequencing data of a study of blood T cell repertoires in COVID-19. This clone was detected only a few times. The table came from immunoSEQ multiplex PCR; TCRdb's copy has only in-frame clones and leaves some out. In the table there are more than 95,000 clones, approximately 84% of which are singletons. CDR1 and CDR2 from the germline V gene are SGHNT and YENEEA. This CDR3 region has 16 residues. V was pared by 0 bases and J by 3 bases, with 15 bases between. The material sequenced was peripheral blood. The sequence was collected from a man aged 55 to 70 with acute or convalescent COVID-19. This rearrangement joins TRBV11-3 to TRBJ2-7; D possibly corresponds to TRBD1 (6 bases). The CDR3 nucleotides read TGTGCCAGCAGCTTAGACCTCCGGGACACTTACTACGAGCAGTACTTC. Protein: CASSLDLRDTYYEQYF.